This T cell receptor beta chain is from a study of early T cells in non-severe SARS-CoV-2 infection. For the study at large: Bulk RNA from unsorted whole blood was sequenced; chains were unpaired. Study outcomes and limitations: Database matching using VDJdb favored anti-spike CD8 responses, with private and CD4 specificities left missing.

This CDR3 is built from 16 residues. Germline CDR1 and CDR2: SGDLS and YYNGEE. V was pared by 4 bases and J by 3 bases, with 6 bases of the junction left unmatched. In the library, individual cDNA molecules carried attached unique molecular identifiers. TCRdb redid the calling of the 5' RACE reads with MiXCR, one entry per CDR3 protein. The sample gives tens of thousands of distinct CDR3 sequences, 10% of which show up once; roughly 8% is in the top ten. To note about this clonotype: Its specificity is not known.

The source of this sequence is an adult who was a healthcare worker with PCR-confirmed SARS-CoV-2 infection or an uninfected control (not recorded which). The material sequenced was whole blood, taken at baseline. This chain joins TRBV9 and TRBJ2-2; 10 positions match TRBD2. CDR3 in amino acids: CASSPEAGGHTGELFF. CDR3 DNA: TGTGCCAGCAGCCCTGAAGCGGGAGGGCACACCGGGGAGCTGTTTTTT.